This paragraph covers one T cell receptor beta chain sequence. Its antigen is currently not known. No per-base quality is available; no much larger clone lies one base away. The CDR3 holds 12 amino acids from the cysteine to the phenylalanine. Only CDR3 DNA is held: 36 bases, read in frame from base 1. V gives up 2 bases and J gives up 8 bases, and the segment between their germline ends measures 10 bases. CDR1 and CDR2 are drawn from the germline V gene: SQVTM, ANQGSEA. The data belong to a study of blood T cell repertoires in COVID-19 (TCRdb year 2020). General notes on the study: Recovered participants in ImmuneRACE Cohort 3 were defined by two consecutive negative NP/OP PCR tests, clearance by a healthcare professional, or resolution of symptoms. Samples covering the acute and convalescent phases of COVID-19 were provided by collaborators in the United States, Italy and Spain. The material from the prospective study consisted of cDNA or gDNA derived from T cells, B-cell-depleted T cells, or PBMCs. Deeply sampled blood TCRbeta repertoires from subjects exposed to, actively infected with, or recovered from COVID-19 were included in the dataset. A freely available public database, intended as a resource for researchers studying the immune response to SARS-CoV-2, is where the repertoires were released. The samples were drawn from two sources: the first 160 participants of the ongoing ImmuneRACE study, and 1,000 to 1,500 subjects contributed by 6 global collaborators. Sample metadata almost always included a de-identified subject ID, COVID-19 status, age in years and sex. Where available, HLA class I and class II types were obtained from metadata supplied by the sample provider rather than from assay-based typing.

TCRbeta CDR3 regions were amplified from genomic DNA using the immunoSEQ Assay, a bias-controlled multiplex PCR. The source study handled its data this way. Nucleated cell counts per sample were estimated from amplification of reference gene primers within the assay. Sequence reads were collapsed and filtered to measure the absolute abundance of every unique TCRbeta CDR3 rearrangement. For each sample, productive Simpson clonality was calculated as the square root of Simpson's diversity index across productive rearrangements. The source is immuneACCESS, and TCRdb retained only in-frame sequences with V and J called. Part of the clones is not carried over; for the studies checked, unresolved V genes explain less than half of this, and the remainder is unexplained. That table is the source of V, J and clone size, and D and trimming were worked out from the DNA. The sample table holds fewer than 200,000 clones, of which 79% were seen once. Under 20% of the sample comes from the top ten.

Findings and caveats that apply to the study as a whole: Clinical and demographic metadata were provided uncurated, with the amount varying by source and participant.

In the prospective study, participants were roughly 18 to 100 years old, resided in around 25 geographic areas of the United States, and were enrolled through a virtual design. To assign participants to cohorts, the prospective study relied on clinical history that participants themselves reported in a screening survey and a study questionnaire. Each participant in the prospective study had whole blood, serum and a nasopharyngeal or oropharyngeal swab collected by mobile phlebotomists. Prospective study participants could optionally give additional blood draws and questionnaires over an approximately 2-month period. Prospective study blood samples were shipped either frozen or at room temperature before DNA extraction.

The receptor's source is a woman in her 70s in a cohort exposed to, infected with or recovered from COVID-19 (not recorded which). The specimen was PBMCs or T cells enriched from blood (not recorded which). The rearrangement joined TRBV29-1 to TRBJ2-1; TRBD1 is perhaps the D gene, given 6 matching bases. The CDR3 corresponds to CSVEQGSHEQFF. The DNA sequence is TGCAGCGTTGAACAGGGGTCCCATGAGCAGTTCTTC.